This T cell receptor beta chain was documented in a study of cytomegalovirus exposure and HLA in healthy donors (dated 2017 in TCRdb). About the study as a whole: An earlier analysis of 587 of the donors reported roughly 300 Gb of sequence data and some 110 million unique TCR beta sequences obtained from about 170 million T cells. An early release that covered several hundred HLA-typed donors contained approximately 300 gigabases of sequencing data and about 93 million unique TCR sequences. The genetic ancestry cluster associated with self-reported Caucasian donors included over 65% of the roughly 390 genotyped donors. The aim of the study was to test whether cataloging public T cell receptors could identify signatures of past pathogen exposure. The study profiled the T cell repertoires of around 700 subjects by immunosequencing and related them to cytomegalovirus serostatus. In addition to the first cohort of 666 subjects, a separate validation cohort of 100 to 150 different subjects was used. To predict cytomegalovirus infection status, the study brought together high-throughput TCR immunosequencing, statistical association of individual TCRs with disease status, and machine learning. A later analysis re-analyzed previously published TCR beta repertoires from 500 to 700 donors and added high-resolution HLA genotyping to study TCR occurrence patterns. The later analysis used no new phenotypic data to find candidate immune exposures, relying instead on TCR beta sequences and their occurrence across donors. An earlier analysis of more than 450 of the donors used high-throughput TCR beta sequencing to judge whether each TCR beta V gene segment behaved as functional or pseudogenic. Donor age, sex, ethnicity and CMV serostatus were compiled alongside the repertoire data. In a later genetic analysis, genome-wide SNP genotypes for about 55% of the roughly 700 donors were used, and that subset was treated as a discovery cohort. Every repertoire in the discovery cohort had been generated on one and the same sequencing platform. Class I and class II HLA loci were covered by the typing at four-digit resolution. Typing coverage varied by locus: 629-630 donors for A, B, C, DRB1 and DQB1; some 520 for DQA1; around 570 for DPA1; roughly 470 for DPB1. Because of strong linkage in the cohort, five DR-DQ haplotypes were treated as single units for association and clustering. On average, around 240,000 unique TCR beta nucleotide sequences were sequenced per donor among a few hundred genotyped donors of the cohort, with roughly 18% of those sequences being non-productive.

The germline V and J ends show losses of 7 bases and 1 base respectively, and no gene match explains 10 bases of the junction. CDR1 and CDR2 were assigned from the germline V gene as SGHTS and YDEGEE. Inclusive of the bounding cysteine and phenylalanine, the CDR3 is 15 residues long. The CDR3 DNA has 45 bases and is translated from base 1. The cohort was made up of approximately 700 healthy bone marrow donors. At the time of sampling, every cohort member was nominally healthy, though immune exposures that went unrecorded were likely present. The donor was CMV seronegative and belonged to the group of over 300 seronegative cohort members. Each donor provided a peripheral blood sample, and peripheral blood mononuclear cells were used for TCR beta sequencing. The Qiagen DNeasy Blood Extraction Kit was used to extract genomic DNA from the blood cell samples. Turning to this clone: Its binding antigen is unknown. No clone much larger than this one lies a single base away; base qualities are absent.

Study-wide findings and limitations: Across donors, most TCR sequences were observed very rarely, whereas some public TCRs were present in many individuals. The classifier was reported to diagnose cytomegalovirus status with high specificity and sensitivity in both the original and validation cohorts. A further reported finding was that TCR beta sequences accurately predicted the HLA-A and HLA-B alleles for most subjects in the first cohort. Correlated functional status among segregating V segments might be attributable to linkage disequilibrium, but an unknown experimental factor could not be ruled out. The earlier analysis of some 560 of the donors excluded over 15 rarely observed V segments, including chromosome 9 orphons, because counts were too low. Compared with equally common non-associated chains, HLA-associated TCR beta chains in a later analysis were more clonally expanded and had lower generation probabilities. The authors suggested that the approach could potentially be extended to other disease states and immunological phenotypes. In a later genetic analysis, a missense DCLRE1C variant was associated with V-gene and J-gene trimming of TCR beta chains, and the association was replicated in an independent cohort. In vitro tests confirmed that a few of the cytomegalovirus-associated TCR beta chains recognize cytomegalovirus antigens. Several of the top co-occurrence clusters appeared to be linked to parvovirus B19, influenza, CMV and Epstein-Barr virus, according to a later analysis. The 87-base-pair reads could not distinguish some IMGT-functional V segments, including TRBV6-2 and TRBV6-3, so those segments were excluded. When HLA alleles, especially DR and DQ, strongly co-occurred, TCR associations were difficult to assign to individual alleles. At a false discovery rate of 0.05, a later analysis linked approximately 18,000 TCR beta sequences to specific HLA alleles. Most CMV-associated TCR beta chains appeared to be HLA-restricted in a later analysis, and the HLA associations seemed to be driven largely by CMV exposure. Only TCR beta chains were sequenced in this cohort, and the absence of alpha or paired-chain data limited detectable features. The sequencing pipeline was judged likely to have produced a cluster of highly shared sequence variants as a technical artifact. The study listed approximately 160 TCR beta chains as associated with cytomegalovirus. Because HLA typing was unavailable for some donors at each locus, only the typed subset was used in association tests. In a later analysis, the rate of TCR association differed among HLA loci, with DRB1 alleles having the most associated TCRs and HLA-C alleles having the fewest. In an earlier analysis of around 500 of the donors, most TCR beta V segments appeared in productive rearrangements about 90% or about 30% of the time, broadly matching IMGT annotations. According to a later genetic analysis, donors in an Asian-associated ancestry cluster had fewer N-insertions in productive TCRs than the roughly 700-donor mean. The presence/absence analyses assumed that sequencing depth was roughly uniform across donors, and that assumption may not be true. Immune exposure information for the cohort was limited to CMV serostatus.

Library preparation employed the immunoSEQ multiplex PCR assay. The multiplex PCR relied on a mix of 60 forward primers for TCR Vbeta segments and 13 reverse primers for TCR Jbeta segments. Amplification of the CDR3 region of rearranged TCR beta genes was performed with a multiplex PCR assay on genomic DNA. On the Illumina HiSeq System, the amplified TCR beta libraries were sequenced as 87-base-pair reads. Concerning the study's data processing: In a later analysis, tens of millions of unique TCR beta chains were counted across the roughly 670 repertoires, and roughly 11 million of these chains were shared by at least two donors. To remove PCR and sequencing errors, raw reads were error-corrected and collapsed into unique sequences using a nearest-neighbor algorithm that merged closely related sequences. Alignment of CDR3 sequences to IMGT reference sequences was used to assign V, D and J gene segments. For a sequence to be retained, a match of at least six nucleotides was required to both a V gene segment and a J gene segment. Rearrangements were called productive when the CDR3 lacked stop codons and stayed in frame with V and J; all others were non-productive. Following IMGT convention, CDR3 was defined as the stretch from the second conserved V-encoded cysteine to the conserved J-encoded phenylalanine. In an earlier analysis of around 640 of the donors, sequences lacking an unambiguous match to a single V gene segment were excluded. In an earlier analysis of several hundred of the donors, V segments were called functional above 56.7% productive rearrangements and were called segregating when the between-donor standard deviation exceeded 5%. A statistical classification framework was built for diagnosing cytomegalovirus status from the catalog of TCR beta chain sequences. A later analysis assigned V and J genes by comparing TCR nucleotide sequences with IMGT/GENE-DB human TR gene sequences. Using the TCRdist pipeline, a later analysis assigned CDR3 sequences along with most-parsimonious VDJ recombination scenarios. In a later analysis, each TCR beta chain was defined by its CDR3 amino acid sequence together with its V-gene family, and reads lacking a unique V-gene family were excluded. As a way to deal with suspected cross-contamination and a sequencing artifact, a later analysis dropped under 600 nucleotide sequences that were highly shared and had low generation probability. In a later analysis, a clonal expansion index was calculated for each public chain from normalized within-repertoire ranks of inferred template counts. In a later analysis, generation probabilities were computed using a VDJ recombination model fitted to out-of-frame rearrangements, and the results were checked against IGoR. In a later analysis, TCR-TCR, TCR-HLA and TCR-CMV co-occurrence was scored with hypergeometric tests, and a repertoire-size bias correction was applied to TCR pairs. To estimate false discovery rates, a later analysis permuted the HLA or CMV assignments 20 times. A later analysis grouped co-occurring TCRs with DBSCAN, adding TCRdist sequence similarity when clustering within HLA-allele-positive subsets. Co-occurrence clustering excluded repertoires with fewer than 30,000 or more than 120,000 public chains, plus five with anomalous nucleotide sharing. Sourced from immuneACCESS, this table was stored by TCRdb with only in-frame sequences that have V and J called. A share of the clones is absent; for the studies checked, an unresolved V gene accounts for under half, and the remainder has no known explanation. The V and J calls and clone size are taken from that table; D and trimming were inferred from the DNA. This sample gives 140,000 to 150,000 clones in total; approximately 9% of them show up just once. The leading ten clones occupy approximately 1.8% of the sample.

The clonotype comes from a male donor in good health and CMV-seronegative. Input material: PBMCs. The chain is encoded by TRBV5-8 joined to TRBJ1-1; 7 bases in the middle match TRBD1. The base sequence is TGTGCCAGCGTCCCCGGGGACAGCTGGAACACTGAAGCTTTCTTT. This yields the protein CASVPGDSWNTEAFF.